The present entry profiles one T cell receptor beta chain with its context. The antigen is undetermined. The entry originates in a study of T-cell memory formation after mild COVID-19. In the study overall: For the most part, TCR clusters were specific to one donor. Overall study results and limits: Later expanders leaned toward CD4+, whereas clones contracting from day 15 to 85 were balanced CD4/CD8. A subset of responding clones appeared in pre-infection memory, suggesting cross-reactive memory joined. Contracting CD4+ clones sat mainly in CM and EM; CD8+ in EMRA.

Germline-derived CDR1 and CDR2 are SEHNR and FQNEAQ (reference sequence). The CDR3 is made up of 14 amino acids. The J segment lost 2 bases and the V segment lost 8 bases, leaving 6 bases of the junction unmatched. TCRdb independently ran MiXCR on the 5' RACE reads; one entry per CDR3 protein. Of about 560,000 distinct CDR3 sequences listed, 20% to 25% are singletons. This rearrangement joins TRBV7-9 to TRBJ2-3; TRBD2 matches 8 bases. The TCR comes from an adult woman who had mild COVID-19 (a few samples of this study predate the infection). Cell type and time point are not known. Sequenced material: PBMCs or a T cell subset sorted from them (not recorded which). DNA for the CDR3: TGTGCCAGCCGGCCAGCGGGGGTCACAGATACGCAGTATTTT. Protein product: CASRPAGVTDTQYF. Filled out from reference TRBV7-9 and TRBJ2-3, the complete variable domain reads DTGVSQNPRHKITKRGQNVTFRCDPISEHNRLYWYRQTLGQGPEFLTYFQNEAQLEKSRLLSDRFSAERPKGSFSTLEIQRTEQGDSAMYLCASRPAGVTDTQYFGPGTRLTVL.